The T cell receptor (beta chain) described here comes from a study of cytomegalovirus exposure and HLA in healthy donors. The study, taken as a whole, reports: Reportedly, TCR beta sequences accurately predicted HLA-A and HLA-B alleles in most subjects. In a later analysis, across HLA loci, associated TCR counts were highest for DRB1, lowest for HLA-C.

The PCR was carried out with 60 Vbeta primers and 13 Jbeta primers. As handled by the study authors: An analysis that came later counted 80 million or so unique TCR beta chains, approximately 10 million shared. Profiling relied on immunoSEQ multiplex PCR, and the TCRdb table lists in-frame clones only, not all of them. V, J and clone size are taken as reported in that table, and D and trimming were inferred from the DNA itself. The repertoire holds around 100,000 clones, with 60% to 80% as singletons. For this clone: Its antigen is currently unknown.

Germline CDR1 and CDR2: SQVTM and ANQGSEA. CDR3 length: 13 residues. Losses at the gene ends were 4 bases for V and 4 bases for J; bases not matched to a gene: 2. The sequence was collected from a woman younger than 30 in good health and CMV-seropositive. This sequence joins TRBV29-1 and TRBJ1-5; 9 nucleotides align to TRBD1. Sequencing used PBMCs. CDR3 nucleotide sequence: TGCAGCGTTGGAGGGACAGGGAATCAGCCCCAGCATTTT. The encoded protein is CSVGGTGNQPQHF. Based on the CDR3 plus reference TRBV29-1 and TRBJ1-5, the full variable domain is SAVISQKPSRDICQRGTSLTIQCQVDSQVTMMFWYRQQPGQSLTLIATANQGSEATYESGFVIDKFPISRPNLTFSTLTVSNMSPEDSSIYLCSVGGTGNQPQHFGDGTRLSIL.